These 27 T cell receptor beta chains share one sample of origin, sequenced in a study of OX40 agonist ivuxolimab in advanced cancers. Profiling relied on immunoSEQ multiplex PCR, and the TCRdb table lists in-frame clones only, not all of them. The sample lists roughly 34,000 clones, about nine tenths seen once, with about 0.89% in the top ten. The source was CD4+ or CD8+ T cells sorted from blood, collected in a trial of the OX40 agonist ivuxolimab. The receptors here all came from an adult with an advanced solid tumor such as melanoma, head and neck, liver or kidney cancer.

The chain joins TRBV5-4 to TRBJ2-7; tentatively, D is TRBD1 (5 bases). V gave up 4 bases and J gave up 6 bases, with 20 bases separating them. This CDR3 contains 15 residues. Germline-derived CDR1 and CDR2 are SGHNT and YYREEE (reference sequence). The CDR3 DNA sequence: TGTGCCAGCAGCATGATGGGTGGGGCACCCGCCGAGCAGTACTTC. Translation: CASSMMGGAPAEQYF.

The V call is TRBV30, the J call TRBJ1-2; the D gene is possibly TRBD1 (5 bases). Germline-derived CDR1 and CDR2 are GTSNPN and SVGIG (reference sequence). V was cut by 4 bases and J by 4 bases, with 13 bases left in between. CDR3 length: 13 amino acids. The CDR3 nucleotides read TGTGCCTGGAAAGGGACGCTGGCCTATGGCTACACCTTC. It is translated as CAWKGTLAYGYTF.

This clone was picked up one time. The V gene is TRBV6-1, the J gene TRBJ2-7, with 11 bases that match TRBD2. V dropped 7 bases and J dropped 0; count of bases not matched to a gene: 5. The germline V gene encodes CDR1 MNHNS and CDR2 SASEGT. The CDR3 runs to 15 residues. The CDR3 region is CASTRLAGSSYEQYF. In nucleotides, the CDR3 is TGTGCCAGCACCAGACTAGCGGGAAGCTCCTACGAGCAGTACTTC.

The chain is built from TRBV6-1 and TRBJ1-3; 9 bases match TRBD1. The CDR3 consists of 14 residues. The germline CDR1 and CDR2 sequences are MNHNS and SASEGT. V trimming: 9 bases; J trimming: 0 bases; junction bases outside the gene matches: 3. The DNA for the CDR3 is TGTGCCAGTTGGGACAGGGTCTCTGGAAACACCATATATTTT. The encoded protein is CASWDRVSGNTIYF.

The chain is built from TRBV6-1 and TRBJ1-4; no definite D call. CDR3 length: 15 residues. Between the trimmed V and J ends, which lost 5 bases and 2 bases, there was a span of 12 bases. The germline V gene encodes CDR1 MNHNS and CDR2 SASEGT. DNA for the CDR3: TGTGCCAGCAGTAAAGGGTCCACCACTAATGAAAAACTGTTTTTT. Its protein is CASSKGSTTNEKLFF.

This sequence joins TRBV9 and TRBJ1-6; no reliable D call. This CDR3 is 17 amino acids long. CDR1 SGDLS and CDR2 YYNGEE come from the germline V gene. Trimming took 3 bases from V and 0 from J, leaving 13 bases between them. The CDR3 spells CASSDSLLSSYNSPLHF. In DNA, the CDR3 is TGTGCCAGCAGCGACAGCCTACTCAGCTCCTATAATTCACCCCTCCACTTT.

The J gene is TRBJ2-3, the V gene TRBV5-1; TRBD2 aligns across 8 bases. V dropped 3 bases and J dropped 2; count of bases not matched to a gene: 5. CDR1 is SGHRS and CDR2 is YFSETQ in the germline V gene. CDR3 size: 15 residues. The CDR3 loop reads CASSSERGYTDTQYF. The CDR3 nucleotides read TGCGCCAGCAGCTCGGAGCGGGGGTACACAGATACGCAGTATTTT.

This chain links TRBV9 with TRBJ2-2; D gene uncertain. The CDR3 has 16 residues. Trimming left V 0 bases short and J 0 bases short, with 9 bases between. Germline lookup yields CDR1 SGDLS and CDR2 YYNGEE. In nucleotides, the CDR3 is TGTGCCAGCAGCGTAGGTGACCGTGCGAACACCGGGGAGCTGTTTTTT. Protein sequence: CASSVGDRANTGELFF.

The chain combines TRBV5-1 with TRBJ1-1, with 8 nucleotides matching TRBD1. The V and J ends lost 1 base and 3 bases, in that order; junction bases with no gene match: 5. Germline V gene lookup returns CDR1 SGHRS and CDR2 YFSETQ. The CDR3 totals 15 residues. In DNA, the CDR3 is TGCGCCAGCAGCTTGCTTATACAGGGGGACACTGAAGCTTTCTTT. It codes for CASSLLIQGDTEAFF.

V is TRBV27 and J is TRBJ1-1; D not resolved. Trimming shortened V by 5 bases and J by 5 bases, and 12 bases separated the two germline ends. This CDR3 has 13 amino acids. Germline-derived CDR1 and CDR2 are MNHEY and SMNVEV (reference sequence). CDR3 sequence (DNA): TGTGCCAGCAGTCCCGTAGTGACAACTGAAGCTTTCTTT. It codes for CASSPVVTTEAFF.

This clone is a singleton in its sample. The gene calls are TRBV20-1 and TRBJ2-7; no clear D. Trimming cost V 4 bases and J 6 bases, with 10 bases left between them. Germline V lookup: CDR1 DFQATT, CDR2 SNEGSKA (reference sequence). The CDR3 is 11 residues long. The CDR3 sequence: CSAIPLTEQYF. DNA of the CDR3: TGCAGTGCTATCCCCTTGACCGAGCAGTACTTC.

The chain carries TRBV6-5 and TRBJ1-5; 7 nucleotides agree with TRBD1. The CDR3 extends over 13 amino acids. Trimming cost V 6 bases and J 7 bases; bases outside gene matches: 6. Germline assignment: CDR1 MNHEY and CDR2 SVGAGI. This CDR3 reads CASRPTGRQPQHF. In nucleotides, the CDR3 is TGTGCCAGCAGGCCGACAGGGCGGCAGCCCCAGCATTTT.

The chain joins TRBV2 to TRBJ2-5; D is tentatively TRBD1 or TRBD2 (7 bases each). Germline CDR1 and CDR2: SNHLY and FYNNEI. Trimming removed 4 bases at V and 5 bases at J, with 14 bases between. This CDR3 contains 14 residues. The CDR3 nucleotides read TGTGCCAGCAGTGGGGAGGGGGCAGGGGAGACCCAGTACTTC. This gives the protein CASSGEGAGETQYF. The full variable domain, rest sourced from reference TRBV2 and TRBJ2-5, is EPEVTQTPSHQVTQMGQEVILRCVPISNHLYFYWYRQILGQKVEFLVSFYNNEISEKSEIFDDQFSVERPDGSNFTLKIRSTKLEDSAMYFCASSGEGAGETQYFGPGTRLLVL.

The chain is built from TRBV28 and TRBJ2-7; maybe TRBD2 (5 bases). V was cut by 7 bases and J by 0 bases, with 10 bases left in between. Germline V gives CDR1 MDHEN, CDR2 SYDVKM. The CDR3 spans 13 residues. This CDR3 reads CASTSGSSYEQYF. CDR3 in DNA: TGTGCCAGCACCTCGGGGAGCTCCTACGAGCAGTACTTC.

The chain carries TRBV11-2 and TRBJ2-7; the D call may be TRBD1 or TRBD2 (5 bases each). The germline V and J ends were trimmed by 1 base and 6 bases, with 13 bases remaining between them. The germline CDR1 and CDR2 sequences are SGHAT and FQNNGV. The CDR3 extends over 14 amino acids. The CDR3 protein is CASSLVRGAGEQYF. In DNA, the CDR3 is TGTGCCAGCAGCTTAGTACGAGGGGCGGGCGAGCAGTACTTC.

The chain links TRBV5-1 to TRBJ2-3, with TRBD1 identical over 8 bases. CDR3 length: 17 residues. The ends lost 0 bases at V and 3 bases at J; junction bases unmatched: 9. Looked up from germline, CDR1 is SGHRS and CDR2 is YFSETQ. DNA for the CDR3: TGCGCCAGCAGCTTGGTTCGCGCAGGGGGCTTTACAGATACGCAGTATTTT. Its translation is CASSLVRAGGFTDTQYF.

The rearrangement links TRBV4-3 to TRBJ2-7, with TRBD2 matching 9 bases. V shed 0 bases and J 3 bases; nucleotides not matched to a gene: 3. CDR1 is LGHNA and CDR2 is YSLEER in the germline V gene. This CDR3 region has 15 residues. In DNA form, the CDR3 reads TGCGCCAGCAGCCAAGATCTAGCGGGACTCTACGAGCAGTACTTC. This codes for CASSQDLAGLYEQYF.

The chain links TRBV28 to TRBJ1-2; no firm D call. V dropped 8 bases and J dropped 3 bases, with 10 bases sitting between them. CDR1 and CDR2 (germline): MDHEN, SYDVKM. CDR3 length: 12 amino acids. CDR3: CASVLADYGYTF. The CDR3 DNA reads TGTGCCAGCGTTTTGGCGGACTATGGCTACACCTTC.

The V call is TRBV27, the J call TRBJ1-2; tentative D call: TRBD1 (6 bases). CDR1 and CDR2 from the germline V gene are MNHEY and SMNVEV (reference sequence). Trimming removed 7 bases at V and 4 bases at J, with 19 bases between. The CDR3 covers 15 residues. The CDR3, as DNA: TGTGCCAGCAACCCGACAGCAGGGGTTCCCTATGGCTACACCTTC. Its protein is CASNPTAGVPYGYTF.

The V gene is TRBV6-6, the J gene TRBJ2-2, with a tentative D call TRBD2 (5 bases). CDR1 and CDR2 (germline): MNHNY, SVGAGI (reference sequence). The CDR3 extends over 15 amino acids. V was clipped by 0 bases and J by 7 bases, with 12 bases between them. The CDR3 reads CASSYSTRVDGELFF. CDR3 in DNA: TGTGCCAGCAGTTACTCGACGCGGGTGGACGGGGAGCTGTTTTTT.

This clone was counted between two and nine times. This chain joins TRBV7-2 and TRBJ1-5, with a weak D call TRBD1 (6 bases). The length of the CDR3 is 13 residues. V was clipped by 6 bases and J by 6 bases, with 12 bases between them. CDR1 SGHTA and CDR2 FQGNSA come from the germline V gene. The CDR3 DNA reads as TGTGCCAGCAGTGTGAGGGGGACTCAGCCCCAGCATTTT. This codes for CASSVRGTQPQHF.

The CDR3 sequence is CASSNGQGLGETQYF. The DNA of the CDR3 is TGCGCCAGCAGCAACGGACAGGGGTTAGGAGAGACCCAGTACTTC. This chain joins TRBV5-1 and TRBJ2-5, with TRBD1 matching over 9 bases. The germline CDR1 and CDR2 sequences are SGHRS and YFSETQ. V lost 4 bases and J lost 4; bases outside the gene matches: 8. The CDR3 is made up of 15 amino acids.

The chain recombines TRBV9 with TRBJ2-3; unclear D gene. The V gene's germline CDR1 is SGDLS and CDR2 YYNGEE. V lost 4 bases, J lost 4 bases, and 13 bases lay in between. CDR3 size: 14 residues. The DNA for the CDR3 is TGTGCCAGCAGCTTCCAGGACGGTTCAGATACGCAGTATTTT. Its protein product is CASSFQDGSDTQYF.

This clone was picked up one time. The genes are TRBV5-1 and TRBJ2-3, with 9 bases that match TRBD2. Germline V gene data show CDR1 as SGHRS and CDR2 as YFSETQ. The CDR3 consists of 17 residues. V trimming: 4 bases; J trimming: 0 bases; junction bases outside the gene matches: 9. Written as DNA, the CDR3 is TGCGCCAGCAGCAGCCGCAGCGGGGGGCAGAGCACAGATACGCAGTATTTT. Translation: CASSSRSGGQSTDTQYF.

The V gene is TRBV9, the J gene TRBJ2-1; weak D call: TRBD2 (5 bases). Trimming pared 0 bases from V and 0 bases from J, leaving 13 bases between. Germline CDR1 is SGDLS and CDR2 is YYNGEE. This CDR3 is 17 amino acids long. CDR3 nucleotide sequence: TGTGCCAGCAGCGTAGTCCCCGCTAGCCTCTCCTACAATGAGCAGTTCTTC. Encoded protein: CASSVVPASLSYNEQFF.

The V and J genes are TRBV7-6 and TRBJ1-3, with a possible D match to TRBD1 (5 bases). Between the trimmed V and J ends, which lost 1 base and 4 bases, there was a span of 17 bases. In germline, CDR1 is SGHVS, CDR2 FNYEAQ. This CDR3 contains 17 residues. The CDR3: CASSLGGTPSSGNTIYF. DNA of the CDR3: TGTGCCAGCAGCTTAGGGGGGACTCCGTCTTCCGGAAACACCATATATTTT.

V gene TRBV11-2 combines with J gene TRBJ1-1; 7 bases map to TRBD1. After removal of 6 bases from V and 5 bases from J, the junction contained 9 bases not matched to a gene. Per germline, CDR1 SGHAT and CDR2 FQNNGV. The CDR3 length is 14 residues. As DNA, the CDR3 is TGTGCCAGCAGTCAACAGGGGAGGGGGACTGAAGCTTTCTTT. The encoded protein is CASSQQGRGTEAFF.